This TCR beta chain was found in a study of blood T cell repertoires in COVID-19. Study-wide background: In each case, the material was cDNA or gDNA derived from T cells, B-cell-depleted T cells, or PBMCs.

The Seattle patients, enrolled during active infection, were followed longitudinally. The authors' processing: Scientists estimated how many nucleated cells there were by amplifying reference gene primers. Method: immunoSEQ multiplex PCR; TCRdb's copy keeps in-frame clones and lacks some. V and J calls and clone size follow that table, whereas D and trimming were derived from the DNA. The table shows approximately 70,000 clones, with roughly 91% occurring only once. The specimen was peripheral blood. The source is a man aged 35-49 years with COVID-19, enrolled during active disease.

Written as DNA, the CDR3 is TGCGCCAGCAGCCCGCGAGGGACAATCGAGCAGTACTTC. This translates into CASSPRGTIEQYF. This chain joins TRBV5-1 and TRBJ2-7, with D tentatively TRBD1 (6 bases). This CDR3 comprises 13 residues. V gave up 4 bases and J gave up 6 bases, with 14 bases separating them. CDR1 is SGHRS and CDR2 is YFSETQ in the germline V gene.